This is a list of T cell receptor beta chains from one sample in a study of blood T cell repertoires in COVID-19. Profiling relied on immunoSEQ multiplex PCR, and the TCRdb table lists in-frame clones only, not all of them. The sample contains about 210,000 clones, roughly 82% of which appear only once. The specimen sequenced was peripheral blood. The receptors derive from a woman aged 60-75 years with COVID-19, enrolled during active disease. Both conserved end residues are part of each CDR3. D genes are given only for firm matches. Clone size is stated in some rows and not others, as once, few, many or a class when expanded.

v_gene: TRBV4-2; abundance: .; d_gene: TRBD2; j_gene: TRBJ2-1; CDR3nt: TGTGCCAGCAGCATGGGACTAGCGGGTTCGGATGAGCAGTTCTTC; CDR3aa: CASSMGLAGSDEQFF
v_gene: TRBV5-8; abundance: .; d_gene: .; j_gene: TRBJ1-5; CDR3nt: TGTGCCAGCAGCTTGCAGGGCAATCAGCCCCAGCATTTT; CDR3aa: CASSLQGNQPQHF
v_gene: TRBV20-1; abundance: .; d_gene: TRBD1; j_gene: TRBJ2-7; CDR3nt: TGCAGTGCTAGTCGCGACAGGGTAAGAGACGAGCAGTACTTC; CDR3aa: CSASRDRVRDEQYF
v_gene: TRBV19; abundance: .; d_gene: .; j_gene: TRBJ1-5; CDR3nt: TGTGCCAGTAGTACACCTAGACAGTTCAATCAGCCCCAGCATTTT; CDR3aa: CASSTPRQFNQPQHF
v_gene: TRBV19; abundance: .; d_gene: TRBD2; j_gene: TRBJ2-1; CDR3nt: TGTGCCAGTAAGGCGGGAGGGCCCAATGAGCAGTTCTTC; CDR3aa: CASKAGGPNEQFF
v_gene: TRBV2; abundance: .; d_gene: .; j_gene: TRBJ2-5; CDR3nt: TGTGCCAGCAGTGCATTTATAACAGCAAAGACCCAGTACTTC; CDR3aa: CASSAFITAKTQYF
v_gene: TRBV19; abundance: .; d_gene: .; j_gene: TRBJ1-2; CDR3nt: TGTGCCAGTGCGACATCGCACTATGGCTACACCTTC; CDR3aa: CASATSHYGYTF
v_gene: TRBV28; abundance: few; d_gene: TRBD1; j_gene: TRBJ1-1; CDR3nt: TGTGCCAGCAGTTTTTCTACGGGACAGAGAACGACTGAAGCTTTCTTT; CDR3aa: CASSFSTGQRTTEAFF
v_gene: TRBV19; abundance: .; d_gene: .; j_gene: TRBJ1-4; CDR3nt: TGTGCCAGTAGTATGGGAAGCGGCAGTGAAAAACTGTTTTTT; CDR3aa: CASSMGSGSEKLFF
v_gene: TRBV30; abundance: .; d_gene: .; j_gene: TRBJ1-3; CDR3nt: TGTGCCTGGACAGGGTCCATTTCTGGAAACACCATATATTTT; CDR3aa: CAWTGSISGNTIYF
v_gene: TRBV29-1; abundance: .; d_gene: .; j_gene: TRBJ2-5; CDR3nt: TGCAGCGTCCGAGAGGAGACCCAGTACTTC; CDR3aa: CSVREETQYF
v_gene: TRBV13; abundance: .; d_gene: TRBD2; j_gene: TRBJ2-2; CDR3nt: TGTGCCAGCAGCTTACATCCTAGCGGGCCGAACACCGGGGAGCTGTTTTTT; CDR3aa: CASSLHPSGPNTGELFF
v_gene: TRBV15; abundance: once; d_gene: TRBD2; j_gene: TRBJ2-7; CDR3nt: TGTGCCACCAGCAGAGACGCGGGAGCCTACGAGCAGTACTTC; CDR3aa: CATSRDAGAYEQYF
v_gene: TRBV7-9; abundance: .; d_gene: TRBD2; j_gene: TRBJ2-5; CDR3nt: TGTGCCAGCAGCTCCACCGGGGGGGAGACCCAGTACTTC; CDR3aa: CASSSTGGETQYF